The 4 T cell receptor beta chains below all came from one sample that was sequenced in a study of cytomegalovirus exposure and HLA in healthy donors. PCR primers comprised 60 Vbeta and 13 Jbeta primers. Generated by immunoSEQ multiplex PCR, the TCRdb table keeps only in-frame clones and is missing some. Of about 160,000 clones in the sample, about 74% are singletons; the top ten hold 10% to 15%. The sequencing sample was made of PBMCs. The receptors were sampled from a man aged 35 to 55 in good health and CMV-seropositive.

This clone was observed a few times. The chain recombines TRBV6-6 with TRBJ2-7; D perhaps matches TRBD1 (5 bases). The V gene's germline CDR1 is MNHNY and CDR2 SVGAGI (reference sequence). The CDR3 has 14 amino acids. The V end lost 5 bases, the J end lost 9 bases, and 20 bases lay between the germline ends. The DNA for the CDR3 is TGTGCCAGCAGTGATCGACCTGGGGCGTTCGTGCAGTACTTC. It encodes CASSDRPGAFVQYF.

The chain carries TRBV6-5 and TRBJ1-2; 10 bases align to TRBD1. In germline, CDR1 is MNHEY, CDR2 SVGAGI. After removal of 6 bases from V and 7 bases from J, the junction contained 11 bases not matched to a gene. The CDR3 has 15 amino acids. The CDR3 protein is CASSPLGQGMSGYTF. CDR3 sequence (DNA): TGTGCCAGCAGCCCTCTGGGACAGGGGATGAGTGGCTACACCTTC.

The chain joins TRBV19 to TRBJ1-2, with 7 bases lining up with TRBD1. J was trimmed by 5 bases and V by 5 bases; bases with no gene match: 5. This CDR3 spans 13 amino acids. CDR1 is LNHDA, CDR2 SQIVND, per germline (reference sequence). DNA for the CDR3: TGTGCCAGTAGTCCGGACAGGACGTATGGCTACACCTTC. Protein: CASSPDRTYGYTF. Full variable domain (outside the CDR3, taken from reference TRBV19 and TRBJ1-2): DGGITQSPKYLFRKEGQNVTLSCEQNLNHDAMYWYRQDPGQGLRLIYYSQIVNDFQKGDIAEGYSVSREKKESFPLTVTSAQKNPTAFYLCASSPDRTYGYTFGSGTRLTVV.

This clone was recorded once. The chain joins TRBV7-9 to TRBJ1-2, with unresolved D. The CDR3 runs 15 residues. The V end lost 5 bases, the J end lost 1 base, and 14 bases lay between the germline ends. The germline CDR1 and CDR2 sequences are SEHNR and FQNEAQ (reference sequence). The CDR3 sequence: CASSQTGFINYGYTF. The CDR3 coding sequence is TGTGCCAGCAGCCAAACGGGGTTTATTAACTATGGCTACACCTTC.